This TCR beta chain comes out of a study of T cells in Graves' hyperthyroidism and ophthalmopathy. Germline CDR1 and CDR2: MNHNS and SASEGT. The CDR3 is made up of 12 amino acids. Trimming cost V 7 bases and J 8 bases, with 12 bases left between them. RNA transcripts yielded amplified TCR beta CDR3 regions. HTBI primers were used for first-round RT-PCR of the TCR CDR3. TCRdb re-called the multiplex PCR reads with MiXCR, one entry per CDR3 protein. The table shows 700,000 or so distinct CDR3 sequences, with more than 12% occurring only once. The sequence was obtained from a woman between 45 and 60 years old with Graves' ophthalmopathy. The sequencing sample was made of blood. The chain joins TRBV6-1 to TRBJ1-5; D is possibly TRBD1 (6 bases). DNA of the CDR3: TGTGCCAGCACTGCCGGGGACAAGCCCCAGCATTTT. Protein sequence: CASTAGDKPQHF.